These 6 T cell receptor beta chains were all obtained from the same sample, sequenced in a study of T cells in women clearing cervical HPV infection. Sequencing was performed with immunoSEQ multiplex PCR; in TCRdb, only in-frame clones are kept and a portion is missing. This repertoire includes tens of thousands of clones. Sequencing was carried out using blood buffy coat. The receptor source for this set is a woman between 18 and 75 years old with a cervical HPV16 infection that either progressed to CIN3+ or cleared (not recorded which).

Notes on this clone: The sequence runs out 3 residues before the end of the CDR3; the remainder is reconstructed from the germline J gene. V and J are TRBV10-3 and TRBJ2-7, with 7 bases that match TRBD2. CDR3 length: 13 residues. Germline V gives CDR1 ENHRY, CDR2 SYGVKD. Germline trimming cut 11 bases from V and 0 bases from J; bases unmatched to any gene: 7. The sequenced CDR3 bases are TGTGCCTCGACGCGGGGGAGCTCCTACGAG. It codes for CASTRGSSYE. The entire CDR3 protein reads CASTRGSSYEQYF.

The sequenced part of the CDR3 DNA is TGTGCCAGCAGCCCCCCGGGACGGGGGGGAGAGACG. Protein product: CASSPPGRGGET. The CDR3 in its entirety is CASSPPGRGGETQYF. The chain employs TRBV7-9 and TRBJ2-3; 8 positions agree with TRBD2. With the read ending 3 residues before the CDR3 end, the germline J gene is used to fill in that end. The CDR3 is made up of 15 amino acids. CDR1 is SEHNR and CDR2 is FQNEAQ in the germline V gene (reference sequence).

The DNA read from the CDR3 is TGTGCCAGCAGCCAAGAACCGGGACTAGATCTCGAG. Translating gives CASSQEPGLDLE. The whole CDR3 region reads CASSQEPGLDLEQYF. The chain couples TRBV4-2 to TRBJ2-7; 8 nucleotides match TRBD2. The CDR3 is cut off 3 residues early in the read; its end comes from the germline J gene. Unmatched junction bases numbered 7, after V lost 0 bases and J lost 6 bases. The CDR3 consists of 15 residues. CDR1 is LGHNA, CDR2 YNFKEQ, per germline.

Details on this clone: The read terminates 3 residues ahead of where the CDR3 ends, so the germline J gene completes it. This chain uses TRBV30 with TRBJ1-4; D is undetermined. The CDR3 is 15 residues long. Per the germline V gene, CDR1 is GTSNPN and CDR2 is SVGIG (reference sequence). This CDR3 is CAWSVRGIGVVPLFF. The part of the CDR3 DNA that was read is TGTGCCTGGAGTGTTCGTGGAATCGGGGTAGTACCA.

Incomplete CDR3 DNA: TGTGCCAGCAGCTTTCGTAACACTGAA. Translation: CASSFRNTE. The full CDR3 is CASSFRNTEAFF. V and J are TRBV7-9 and TRBJ1-1; D remains ambiguous. The read ends 3 residues shy of where the CDR3 ends; the end is completed using the germline J gene. V lost 3 bases, J lost 2 bases, and 4 bases lay in between. CDR3 length: 12 residues. Germline CDR1 SEHNR, CDR2 FQNEAQ (reference sequence).

Note on this clone: Sequencing ends 3 residues short of the CDR3 end; the germline J gene provides the rest. The V gene is TRBV5-1, the J gene TRBJ2-7, with 7 bases matching TRBD2. The CDR3 totals 15 residues. Germline V CDR1 and CDR2: SGHRS, YFSETQ. V gave up 5 bases and J gave up 5 bases; unmatched junction bases: 13. Partial CDR3 DNA: TGCGCCAGCAGTCTGAGGGCGGGAGTTTACGACGAG. As protein: CASSLRAGVYDE. The full CDR3 reads CASSLRAGVYDEQYF.